The 25 T cell receptor beta chains in this list originate from one sample, sequenced in a study of cytomegalovirus exposure and HLA in healthy donors. The PCR made use of 60 Vbeta and 13 Jbeta primers. TCRdb's table, derived via immunoSEQ multiplex PCR, lists solely in-frame clones and lacks some. This sample carries about 98,000 clones, about four fifths of them seen once, and the ten largest clones take approximately 4%. The sequenced sample was PBMCs. Receptor source: a female donor in good health and CMV-seropositive.

The chain employs TRBV10-3 and TRBJ1-1, with D perhaps matching TRBD1 (5 bases). The V and J ends lost 3 bases and 4 bases respectively, with 12 bases between them. Germline CDR1 reads ENHRY; CDR2 reads SYGVKD. The CDR3 extends over 14 amino acids. Here the CDR3 reads CAISDGGASTEAFF. As DNA, the CDR3 is TGTGCCATCAGTGATGGAGGGGCTAGCACTGAAGCTTTCTTT.

This clone showed up just a few times. The V call is TRBV6-1, the J call TRBJ2-7, with 7 bases fitting TRBD2. This CDR3 has 14 residues. V lost 0 bases and J lost 4; bases outside the gene matches: 3. In germline, CDR1 is MNHNS, CDR2 SASEGT. The CDR3 here is CASSEAGGGYEQYF. In DNA form, the CDR3 reads TGTGCCAGCAGTGAAGCGGGGGGAGGGTACGAGCAGTACTTC.

This sequence joins TRBV10-3 and TRBJ1-1, with D maybe TRBD1 (5 bases). The CDR3 length is 14 residues. Between the trimmed V and J ends, which lost 8 bases and 4 bases, there was a span of 17 bases. Per the germline V gene, CDR1 is ENHRY and CDR2 is SYGVKD. CDR3 residues: CAIRGGSGTTEAFF. CDR3 sequence (DNA): TGTGCCATCCGGGGGGGATCGGGGACCACTGAAGCTTTCTTT.

A few counts support this clone. The rearrangement uses TRBV11-2 and TRBJ1-1; 10 bases are a match to TRBD1. V was pared by 1 base and J by 0 bases, with 2 bases of the junction left unmatched. The CDR3 loop spans 16 amino acids. Germline CDR1 reads SGHAT; CDR2 reads FQNNGV. This chain's CDR3 is CASSLVGTGVNTEAFF. The DNA for the CDR3 is TGTGCCAGCAGCTTAGTGGGGACAGGGGTGAACACTGAAGCTTTCTTT.

V is TRBV6-6 and J is TRBJ1-1; 7 positions match TRBD1. Germline V gives CDR1 MNHNY, CDR2 SVGAGI (reference sequence). This CDR3 has 16 amino acids. V trimming: 6 bases; J trimming: 1 base; junction bases outside the gene matches: 11. The DNA of the CDR3 is TGTGCCAGCAGCAAAACCACAGGGGCTTCGAACACTGAAGCTTTCTTT. Its translation: CASSKTTGASNTEAFF.

In this sample, this clone turned up once. The V and J genes are TRBV19 and TRBJ1-1; D gene ambiguous. Germline V lookup: CDR1 LNHDA, CDR2 SQIVND (reference sequence). V lost 4 bases and J lost 5, with 17 bases in between. This CDR3 has 15 amino acids. For the CDR3, the DNA is TGTGCCAGTAGTAGAACTCGGGTGCTACCTACTGAAGCTTTCTTT. Translated: CASSRTRVLPTEAFF. The variable domain in full, completed from reference TRBV19 and TRBJ1-1, reads DGGITQSPKYLFRKEGQNVTLSCEQNLNHDAMYWYRQDPGQGLRLIYYSQIVNDFQKGDIAEGYSVSREKKESFPLTVTSAQKNPTAFYLCASSRTRVLPTEAFFGQGTRLTVV.

The chain carries TRBV28 and TRBJ1-5, with 7 bases aligning to TRBD1. The CDR3 runs to 15 residues. The junction had 10 bases not matched to a gene; V was cut back by 5 bases and J by 6 bases. The germline gives CDR1 MDHEN, CDR2 SYDVKM. In DNA form, the CDR3 reads TGTGCCAGCAGTGCACAGGGGCTAAGGGGTCAGCCCCAGCATTTT. Its protein is CASSAQGLRGQPQHF.

A word on this clone: The junction differs from germline at one of its ends, possibly a read error. The CDR3 reads CPSSLPGGQGDEQFF. Here the CDR3 DNA reads TGCCCCAGCAGCCTGCCTGGTGGACAGGGTGATGAGCAGTTCTTC. V usage is TRBV5-1 and J usage is TRBJ2-1, with 8 bases that match TRBD1. CDR1 SGHRS and CDR2 YFSETQ come from the germline V gene. The CDR3 is 15 amino acids.

This clone was detected once. This chain connects TRBV5-4 to TRBJ2-5; TRBD2 is a possible D gene (5 bases). The CDR3 is 10 residues long. The ends were cut back, 7 bases at V and 7 bases at J, with 8 bases in the middle. From germline, CDR1 is SGHNT and CDR2 YYREEE (reference sequence). CDR3 in amino acids: CASQEGTQYF. The CDR3 nucleotides read TGTGCCAGCCAAGAGGGGACCCAGTACTTC.

Worth noting for this clone: Germline is not matched at one junction end, which may reflect a read error. The CDR3 reads CASSLGQGYYGYPF. The CDR3 bases are TGCGCCAGCAGCTTGGGACAGGGGTACTATGGCTACCCCTTC. The J gene is TRBJ1-2, the V gene TRBV5-1, with TRBD1 identical over 8 bases. The CDR3 sequence is 14 residues long. CDR1 and CDR2 from the germline V gene are SGHRS and YFSETQ.

As DNA, the CDR3 is TGTGCCAGCAGGAAGGCAGGCGCTAACTATGGCTACACCTTC. This codes for CASRKAGANYGYTF. This sequence joins TRBV6-5 and TRBJ1-2; D is unresolved. CDR1 and CDR2 from the germline V gene are MNHEY and SVGAGI. The CDR3 runs 14 residues. V gave up 6 bases and J gave up 0 bases, with 11 bases separating them.

The sample holds one count of this clone. The chain carries TRBV25-1 and TRBJ1-1; D possibly corresponds to TRBD1 (5 bases). The CDR3 length is 13 residues. Trimming took off 5 bases at V and 4 bases at J, with 11 bases between the two ends. From germline, CDR1 is MGHDK and CDR2 SYGVNS. The chain's CDR3 is CASSFRRGTEAFF. As DNA, the CDR3 is TGTGCCAGCAGTTTTAGAAGGGGCACTGAAGCTTTCTTT.

The chain employs TRBV7-3 and TRBJ1-2; D is unclear. The CDR3 spans 14 residues. V was pared by 0 bases and J by 6 bases, with 11 bases between. Germline CDR1 is SGHTA and CDR2 is FQGTGA. The CDR3 reads CASSLTRTGNGYTF. The CDR3 DNA follows: TGTGCCAGCAGCTTAACGAGAACGGGGAATGGCTACACCTTC. Full variable domain (outside the CDR3, taken from reference TRBV7-3 and TRBJ1-2): GAGVSQTPSNKVTEKGKYVELRCDPISGHTALYWYRQSLGQGPEFLIYFQGTGAADDSGLPNDRFFAVRPEGSVSTLKIQRTERGDSAVYLCASSLTRTGNGYTFGSGTRLTVV.

The chain carries TRBV10-2 and TRBJ2-7, with D perhaps matching TRBD1 (6 bases). The CDR3 totals 21 residues. V lost 6 bases and J 3 bases, leaving 36 bases between the germline ends. Germline CDR1 reads WSHSY; CDR2 reads SAAADI. The CDR3: CASSSFRAPVVSTGRNYEQYF. The CDR3 DNA is TGCGCCAGCAGCTCCTTCAGGGCACCAGTCGTATCGACAGGCCGAAACTACGAGCAGTACTTC.

The chain has TRBV19 and TRBJ2-2; 8 bases agree with TRBD1. Trimming cost V 5 bases and J 7 bases; bases outside gene matches: 6. Germline V gene sequence: CDR1 LNHDA, CDR2 SQIVND (reference sequence). The CDR3 runs to 14 residues. CDR3 coding DNA: TGTGCCAGTAGTTCCAGGGGGCCTGACGGGGAGCTGTTTTTT. This codes for CASSSRGPDGELFF.

The CDR3 spells CASSPKQGDNEQYF. The DNA for the CDR3 is TGTGCCAGCTCACCCAAACAGGGGGACAACGAGCAGTACTTC. V gene TRBV18 combines with J gene TRBJ2-7; 8 bases match TRBD1. The CDR3 is made up of 14 amino acids. Trimming took 3 bases from V and 5 from J; bases not matched to a gene: 6. Germline CDR1 reads KGHSH; CDR2 reads LQKENI.

The chain combines TRBV2 with TRBJ1-5; D not certain. V lost 3 bases and J lost 4, with 13 bases in between. This CDR3 comprises 15 residues. CDR1 is SNHLY and CDR2 is FYNNEI in the germline V gene. CDR3 DNA: TGTGCCAGCAGTGACAGAACGGGTGCTAATCAGCCCCAGCATTTT. Translated, it gives CASSDRTGANQPQHF.

DNA for the CDR3: TGTGCCAGCAGTGCGGGACAGGGGAGGGCTGAAGCTTTCTTT. Translating it yields CASSAGQGRAEAFF. This chain links TRBV6-5 with TRBJ1-1, with TRBD1 identical over 10 bases. V lost 5 bases and J lost 6; bases outside the gene matches: 6. CDR3 length: 14 residues. Germline V CDR1 and CDR2: MNHEY, SVGAGI.

The chain employs TRBV25-1 and TRBJ2-7; D is unclear. The CDR3 runs to 12 residues. The V and J ends lost 8 bases and 4 bases respectively, with 12 bases between them. Germline CDR1 and CDR2: MGHDK and SYGVNS. The DNA for the CDR3 is TGTGCCAGCTCCCGAGATCCGTACGAGCAGTACTTC. It translates to CASSRDPYEQYF.

The chain combines TRBV5-1 with TRBJ2-6; a weak D match, TRBD1 (5 bases). Trimming took off 4 bases at V and 5 bases at J, with 22 bases between the two ends. The CDR3 runs 18 residues. Germline values: CDR1 SGHRS, CDR2 YFSETQ. CDR3 bases: TGCGCCAGCAGCCCGATGGGGCCGAGCTTAGGGCGGGCCAACGTCCTGACTTTC. Amino acids: CASSPMGPSLGRANVLTF.

This sequence joins TRBV5-4 and TRBJ2-2, with 10 bases fitting TRBD2. The trim removed 4 bases at V and 3 bases at J, leaving 3 bases unmatched. The CDR3 length is 15 residues. Germline CDR1 and CDR2: SGHNT and YYREEE (reference sequence). CDR3 DNA: TGTGCCAGCAGCCTCAGCGGGAGGGACACCGGGGAGCTGTTTTTT. Its translation is CASSLSGRDTGELFF.

As DNA, the CDR3 is TGTGCCAGCAGCTCATGGACTAGGGGCACATCGTCCACTGAAGCTTTCTTT. This codes for CASSSWTRGTSSTEAFF. The gene calls are TRBV7-2 and TRBJ1-1, with a tentative D call TRBD1 (5 bases). CDR1 and CDR2 from the germline V gene are SGHTA and FQGNSA. This CDR3 is 17 amino acids long. Trimming shortened V by 4 bases and J by 4 bases, and 22 bases separated the two germline ends.

J is TRBJ2-7 and V is TRBV10-1; 8 bases line up with TRBD1. The V gene's germline CDR1 is WNHNN and CDR2 SYGVQD (reference sequence). The CDR3 is 13 amino acids. V shed 2 bases and J 4 bases; nucleotides not matched to a gene: 1. As DNA, the CDR3 is TGCGCCAGCAGTGAGGGGACAGGATACGAGCAGTACTTC. Translating gives CASSEGTGYEQYF.

The sample holds one count of this clone. V and J are TRBV14 and TRBJ1-6; tentative D call: TRBD1 (5 bases). This CDR3 contains 15 residues. The V end lost 0 bases, the J end lost 9 bases, and 12 bases lay between the germline ends. Germline V lookup: CDR1 SGHDN, CDR2 FVKESK. The CDR3 DNA follows: TGTGCCAGCAGCCAAGATGGGGGGTTTATTTCACCCCTCCACTTT. It codes for CASSQDGGFISPLHF.

There are a few counts of this clone. This sequence joins TRBV30 and TRBJ2-7, with D possibly matching TRBD1 (5 bases). CDR3 length equals 13 residues. The V gene lost 1 base and the J gene lost 2 bases, with 9 bases spanning the gap. CDR1 and CDR2 (germline): GTSNPN, SVGIG (reference sequence). The CDR3 region is CAWSEDITYEQYF. CDR3 sequence (DNA): TGTGCCTGGAGTGAGGACATCACCTACGAGCAGTACTTC.